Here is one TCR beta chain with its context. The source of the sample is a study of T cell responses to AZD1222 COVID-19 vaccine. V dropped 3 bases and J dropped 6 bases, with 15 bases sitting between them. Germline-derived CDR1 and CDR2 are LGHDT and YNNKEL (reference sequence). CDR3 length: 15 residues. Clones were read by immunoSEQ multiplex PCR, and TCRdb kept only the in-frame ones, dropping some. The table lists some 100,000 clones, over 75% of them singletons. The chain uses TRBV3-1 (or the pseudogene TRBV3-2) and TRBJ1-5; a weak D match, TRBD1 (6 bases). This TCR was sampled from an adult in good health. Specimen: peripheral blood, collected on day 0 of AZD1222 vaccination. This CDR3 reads CASSQTGGEGQPQHF. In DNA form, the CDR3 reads TGTGCCAGCAGCCAGACGGGGGGCGAAGGTCAGCCCCAGCATTTT.